Shown below are 13 T cell receptor beta chains from a single sample sequenced in a study of T-cell reconstitution after alpha-beta-depleted transplantation in children (dated by TCRdb to about 2016). Library construction relied on PCR. TCRdb names Illumina HiSeq 2500 as the instrument used. To normalize quantification of the TCRbeta repertoire, the TCR libraries were built with molecular barcoding that relied on unique molecular identifiers. The public reads were run again by TCRdb, first through fastp at Q25 and then through MiXCR, and only productive beta chains were kept. Identical CDR3 proteins give one entry, which carries the most common genes and DNA. A total of 350,000 to 400,000 distinct CDR3 sequences appear in this sample, about 20% of them only once. Of the sample, approximately 3.8% falls within the top ten clones. The source material was PBMCs from the stem cell graft donor, sampled from the stem cell graft. These receptors were collected from a human donor who donated a stem cell graft to a child with acute myeloid leukemia.

This clonotype has a handful of counts. CDR3 bases: TGCAGTGCTAGCGATACAGGACCGCCAACTAATGAAAAACTGTTTTTT. Encoded protein: CSASDTGPPTNEKLFF. The chain combines TRBV20-1 with TRBJ1-4, with a weak D call TRBD1 (5 bases). Trimming removed 3 bases at V and 0 bases at J, with 14 bases between. CDR1 is DFQATT, CDR2 SNEGSKA, per germline (reference sequence). The CDR3 has 16 residues.

This clonotype was detected ten times or more. The chain combines TRBV27 with TRBJ1-1; 7 bases fit TRBD1. CDR3 size: 15 residues. CDR1 is MNHEY and CDR2 is SMNVEV in the germline V gene (reference sequence). V lost 5 bases, J lost 2 bases, and 8 bases stayed unmatched. The CDR3 DNA reads as TGTGCCAGCAGTCCGTCGACAGGGCTAAACACTGAAGCTTTCTTT. Amino acids: CASSPSTGLNTEAFF.

This chain connects TRBV7-9 to TRBJ2-7; the D gene is possibly TRBD1 (6 bases). Germline lookup yields CDR1 SEHNR and CDR2 FQNEAQ (reference sequence). V lost 3 bases to trimming and J lost 6 bases, with 12 bases between them. CDR3 size: 13 residues. The CDR3 coding sequence is TGTGCCAGCAGCTTGACCTCAGGGGTCGAGCAGTACTTC. It codes for CASSLTSGVEQYF.

At least ten counts were recorded for this clonotype. The gene calls are TRBV20-1 and TRBJ2-7; 7 nucleotides agree with TRBD1. This CDR3 contains 12 residues. V dropped 5 bases and J dropped 7; count of bases not matched to a gene: 8. Looked up from germline, CDR1 is DFQATT and CDR2 is SNEGSKA (reference sequence). The DNA for the CDR3 is TGCAGTGCTTGGGGACAGACGTTGGAGCAGTACTTC. Its protein is CSAWGQTLEQYF.

The chain is built from TRBV12-3 or TRBV12-4 and TRBJ2-1; TRBD2 matches 11 bases. The trim removed 1 base at V and 6 bases at J, leaving 5 bases unmatched. This CDR3 comprises 16 residues. The chain's CDR3 is CASSLGTSGSGNEQFF. The CDR3 bases are TGTGCCAGCAGTTTAGGAACTAGCGGGAGCGGCAATGAGCAGTTCTTC.

This clonotype was detected many times. V is TRBV7-2 and J is TRBJ2-3; 8 bases are a match to TRBD1. Losses at the gene ends were 5 bases for V and 4 bases for J; bases not matched to a gene: 2. This CDR3 spans 13 amino acids. The germline V gene encodes CDR1 SGHTA and CDR2 FQGNSA. Written as DNA, the CDR3 is TGTGCCAGCAGCGGACAGGGAGCAGATACGCAGTATTTT. This translates into CASSGQGADTQYF.

This clonotype was detected only a few times. The chain carries TRBV12-3 or TRBV12-4 and TRBJ2-7, with D possibly being TRBD1 or TRBD2 (6 bases each). CDR3 size: 18 residues. V shed 0 bases and J shed 2 bases, with 20 bases lying between them. The chain's CDR3 is CASSLATVGGTNPYEQYF. CDR3 sequence (DNA): TGTGCCAGCAGTTTAGCGACGGTGGGGGGCACCAACCCCTACGAGCAGTACTTC.

This clonotype was observed many times. The chain joins TRBV20-1 to TRBJ2-1; 11 positions match TRBD2. The CDR3 consists of 14 residues. V lost 4 bases and J lost 10; bases outside the gene matches: 9. Germline CDR1 DFQATT, CDR2 SNEGSKA (reference sequence). CDR3 protein: CSATLAGAPREQFF. CDR3 coding DNA: TGCAGTGCTACACTAGCGGGGGCCCCGAGGGAGCAGTTCTTC.

CDR3 sequence (DNA): TGTGCCAGCAGCCAAGCGGTGGTGACTGAAGCTTTCTTT. Amino acids: CASSQAVVTEAFF. This rearrangement joins TRBV4-2 to TRBJ1-1; D not resolved. The CDR3 covers 13 residues. The germline gives CDR1 LGHNA, CDR2 YNFKEQ. Deletions cut 1 base from V and 5 bases from J, with 8 bases between.

The rearrangement joins TRBV15 to TRBJ2-7; 11 nucleotides agree with TRBD2. Trimming cost V 1 base and J 7 bases; bases outside gene matches: 9. From germline, CDR1 is LNHNV and CDR2 YYDKDF (reference sequence). The CDR3 consists of 16 residues. CDR3 in DNA: TGTGCCACCAGCAGAGGTCTAGCGGGAGGCTCGGGGGAGCAGTACTTC. It encodes CATSRGLAGGSGEQYF. Variable domain in full (rest from reference TRBV15 and TRBJ2-7): DAMVIQNPRYQVTQFGKPVTLSCSQTLNHNVMYWYQQKSSQAPKLLFHYYDKDFNNEADTPDNFQSRRPNTSFCFLDIRSPGLGDTAMYLCATSRGLAGGSGEQYFGPGTRLTVT.

This CDR3 is CASNDGANEKLFF. The CDR3 DNA is TGTGCCAGCAACGATGGGGCTAATGAAAAACTGTTTTTT. J is TRBJ1-4 and V is TRBV6-5; D is undetermined. This CDR3 contains 13 residues. Trimming took 7 bases from V and 3 from J, leaving 9 bases between them. Germline lookup yields CDR1 MNHEY and CDR2 SVGAGI.

This clonotype has at least ten counts. V usage is TRBV10-3 and J usage is TRBJ2-3; a possible D gene is TRBD2 (6 bases). The germline V gene encodes CDR1 ENHRY and CDR2 SYGVKD. The CDR3 extends over 13 amino acids. The V and J ends lost 6 bases and 6 bases respectively, with 13 bases between them. The CDR3 sequence is CAISREGRDTQYF. The CDR3 bases are TGTGCCATCAGCAGGGAAGGGAGGGATACGCAGTATTTT.

This clonotype was seen a few times. This rearrangement joins TRBV12-3 or TRBV12-4 to TRBJ2-7; D assignment may be TRBD1 or TRBD2 (5 bases each). Trimming took off 2 bases at V and 5 bases at J, with 16 bases between the two ends. This CDR3 spans 15 amino acids. The DNA of the CDR3 is TGTGCCAGCAGTTTAACGGGGACGGCTACGGACGAGCAGTACTTC. This gives the protein CASSLTGTATDEQYF.